The entry below describes one T cell receptor beta chain. PCR involved 60 Vbeta and 13 Jbeta primers. Profiled with immunoSEQ multiplex PCR; TCRdb holds only in-frame clones, not every one. The sample carries approximately 170,000 clones, around 86% recorded once. This entry comes from a study of cytomegalovirus exposure and HLA in healthy donors. The sequencing sample was made of PBMCs. The TCR originated in a male donor in good health and CMV-seronegative.

The CDR3 sequence: CASSSPSGQRGYEQYF. The DNA for the CDR3 is TGTGCCAGCAGTTCTCCATCGGGACAGAGAGGCTACGAGCAGTACTTC. V gene TRBV6-5 combines with J gene TRBJ2-7; TRBD1 agrees at 7 bases. The V gene's germline CDR1 is MNHEY and CDR2 SVGAGI. The CDR3 covers 16 residues. Germline trimming cut 4 bases from V and 3 bases from J; bases unmatched to any gene: 12.